The T cell receptor (beta chain) described here comes from a study of T cells in Graves' hyperthyroidism and ophthalmopathy. In germline, CDR1 is SGHNT, CDR2 YENEEA. This CDR3 is built from 13 residues. Whole-study findings and limits: Most thyroid clonotypes with frequency above 0.001 were detected in blood.

RNA transcripts served as the template for amplifying TCR beta CDR3 regions. HTBI primers drove first-round RT-PCR of the TCR CDR3. TCRdb processed the multiplex PCR reads anew with MiXCR; each CDR3 protein has one entry. The data show fewer than 550,000 distinct CDR3 sequences, with 15% to 19% seen just once and 13% to 15% held by the top ten. This clonotype has just a few counts. The antigen is undetermined. The junction departs from germline at one end; a sequencing error may be responsible. Sequences were obtained from blood. The chain employs TRBV11-3 and TRBJ2-5; possible D gene TRBD2, 6 bases. This receptor was identified in a woman aged 18-29 years with Graves' hyperthyroidism. This chain's CDR3 is CAGSWGDQETQYF. CDR3 DNA: TGTGCCGGCAGCTGGGGGGACCAAGAGACCCAGTACTTC.